This record covers a single TCR beta chain. Its antigen is undetermined. Primers: 60 Vbeta forward and 13 Jbeta reverse. Using immunoSEQ multiplex PCR, the repertoire was profiled, and TCRdb retains in-frame clones only, with some absent. Of some 190,000 clones detected, around 80% appear once; the ten largest clones hold around 1.4%. V lost 4 bases to trimming and J lost 2 bases; unmatched junction nucleotides: 12. This CDR3 spans 19 amino acids. Germline V CDR1 and CDR2: SEHNR, FQNEAQ (reference sequence). This sample is part of a study of cytomegalovirus exposure and HLA in healthy donors. General study results and limits: In a later analysis, at a false discovery rate of 0.05, about 15,000 TCR beta sequences were associated with HLA alleles.

The receptor was derived from a girl between 10 and 17 years old in good health and CMV-seropositive. The genes are TRBV7-9 and TRBJ2-1; TRBD2 agrees at 12 bases. Sequencing was performed on PBMCs. The CDR3 loop reads CASSSGTSGPPSTYNEQFF. The CDR3, as DNA: TGTGCCAGCAGCTCCGGGACTAGCGGGCCTCCCTCGACCTACAATGAGCAGTTCTTC.